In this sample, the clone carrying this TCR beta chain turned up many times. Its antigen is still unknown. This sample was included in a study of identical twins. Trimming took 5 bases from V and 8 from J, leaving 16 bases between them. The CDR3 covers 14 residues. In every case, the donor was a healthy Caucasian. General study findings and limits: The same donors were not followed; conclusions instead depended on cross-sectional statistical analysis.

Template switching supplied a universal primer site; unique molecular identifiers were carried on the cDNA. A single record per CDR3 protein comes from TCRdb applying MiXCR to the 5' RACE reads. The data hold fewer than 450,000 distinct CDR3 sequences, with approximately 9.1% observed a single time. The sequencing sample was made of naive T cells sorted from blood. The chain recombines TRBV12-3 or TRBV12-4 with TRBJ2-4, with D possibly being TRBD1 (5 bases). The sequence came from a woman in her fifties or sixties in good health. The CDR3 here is CASSRLKGLDIQYF. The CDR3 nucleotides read TGTGCCAGCAGTCGCCTCAAGGGGCTGGACATTCAGTACTTC.